The source of this T cell receptor beta chain is a study of T cells in narcolepsy. Looking at the study overall: Donors had narcolepsy type 1 or type 2, or were healthy controls. General observations from the study: Same-patient CSF and blood CD4+ T cell clonotypes included HCRT-specific and TRIB2-specific autoreactive ones. Healthy controls reportedly lacked the autoreactive clonotypes serially found in patients' blood.

Concerning this clone itself: Its target is unknown.

Generated by immunoSEQ multiplex PCR, the TCRdb table keeps only in-frame clones and is missing some. Of approximately 25,000 clones listed, 75% to 80% are singletons. Trimming pared 5 bases from V and 2 bases from J, leaving 11 bases between. The length of the CDR3 is 14 residues. From germline, CDR1 is MNHNS and CDR2 SASEGT. This chain links TRBV6-1 with TRBJ2-3; TRBD1 might be the D (6 bases). Sequencing was done on a sample of CD45RA- memory CD4+ T cells from PBMCs. This clonotype originated in a human donor with narcolepsy. CDR3 bases: TGTGCCAGCAGTACCGGGACATTCACAGATACGCAGTATTTT. This sequence encodes CASSTGTFTDTQYF.